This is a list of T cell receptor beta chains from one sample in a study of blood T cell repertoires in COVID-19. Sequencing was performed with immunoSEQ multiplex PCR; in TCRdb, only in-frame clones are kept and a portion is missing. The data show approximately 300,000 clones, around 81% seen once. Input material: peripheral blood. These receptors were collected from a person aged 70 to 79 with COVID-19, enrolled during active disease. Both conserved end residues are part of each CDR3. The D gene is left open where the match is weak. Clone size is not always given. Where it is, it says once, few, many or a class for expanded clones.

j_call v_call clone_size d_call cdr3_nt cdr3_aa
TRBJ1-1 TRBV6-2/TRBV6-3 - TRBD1 TGTGCCAGCAGTTTGGGGCAGGGGGGCAGTCAAGCTTTCTTT CASSLGQGGSQAFF
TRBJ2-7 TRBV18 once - TGTGCCAGCTCACCACCGAGTAACTACGAGCAGTACTTC CASSPPSNYEQYF
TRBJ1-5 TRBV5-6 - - TGTGCCAGCAGCTTGTCGGACACCCGTTATAGCAATCAGCCCCAGCATTTT CASSLSDTRYSNQPQHF
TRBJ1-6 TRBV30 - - TGTGCCTGGAGGTCGGGAACGAGCTCCTATAATTCACCCCTCCACTTT CAWRSGTSSYNSPLHF
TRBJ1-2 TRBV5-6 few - TGTGCCAGCAGCCCCTGGGCTCTATCCCTCTATGGCTACACCTTC CASSPWALSLYGYTF
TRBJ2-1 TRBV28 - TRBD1 TGTGCCAGCAGTCACCGACAGGGCCCTTACAATGAGCAGTTCTTC CASSHRQGPYNEQFF
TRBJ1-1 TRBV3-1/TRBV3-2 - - TGTGCCAGCAGCCTTGGACAGCAGAACACTGAAGCTTTCTTT CASSLGQQNTEAFF
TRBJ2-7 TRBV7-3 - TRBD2 TGTGCCAGCAGCTTAACCCCGGGAGGGATTAGCGAGCAGTACTTC CASSLTPGGISEQYF
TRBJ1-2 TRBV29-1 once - TGCAGCGTTGTGGGGGCGGATGGCTACACCTTC CSVVGADGYTF
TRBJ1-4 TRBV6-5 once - TGTGCCAGCAGTCGGACATTCCGGGCTAATGAAAAACTGTTTTTT CASSRTFRANEKLFF
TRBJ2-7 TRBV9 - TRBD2 TGTGCCAGCAGCGTAGGGGGGACTAGCGGCAACGAGCAGTACTTC CASSVGGTSGNEQYF
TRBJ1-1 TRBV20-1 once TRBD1 TGCAGTGCTGGTGGGGGACAGGGATTAAGAGAAGCTTTCTTT CSAGGGQGLREAFF
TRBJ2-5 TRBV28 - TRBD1 TGTGCCAGCAGCACGGACAGGGCAGTCGAGACCCAGTACTTC CASSTDRAVETQYF
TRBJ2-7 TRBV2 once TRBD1 TGTGCCAGCAACCCAGGGGGGACAGGGACCTACGAGCAGTACTTC CASNPGGTGTYEQYF
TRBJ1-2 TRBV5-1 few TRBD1 TGCGCCAGCAGCTGGACGACCGGGACAGGGAACAATGGCTACACCTTC CASSWTTGTGNNGYTF
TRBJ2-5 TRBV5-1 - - TGCGCCAGCAGGACGGGGGATGAAGAGACCCAGTACTTC CASRTGDEETQYF
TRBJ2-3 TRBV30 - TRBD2 TGTGCCTGGGCCGCACGGGGACTAGCGGGAGCGGGCACAGATACGCAGTATTTT CAWAARGLAGAGTDTQYF
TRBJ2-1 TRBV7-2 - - TGTGCCAGCAGCTCCCGGAGGTGGGGCTCCTACAATGAGCAGTTCTTC CASSSRRWGSYNEQFF
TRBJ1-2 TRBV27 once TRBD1 TGTGCCAGCAGTTTAAAACCCGGGACAGCCTATGGCTACACCTTC CASSLKPGTAYGYTF
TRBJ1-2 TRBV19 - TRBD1 TGTGCCACCCGACAGGGGTACGGCTACACCTTC CATRQGYGYTF
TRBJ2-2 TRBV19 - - TGTGCCAGTAGTATCGGCAGGGCCACCGGGGAGCTGTTTTTT CASSIGRATGELFF
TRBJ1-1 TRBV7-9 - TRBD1 TGTGCCAGCAGCCCTCGGACAGGTTTTTACACTGAAGCTTTCTTT CASSPRTGFYTEAFF
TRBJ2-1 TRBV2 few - TGTGCCAGCAGAAAGAACCGGGACACCTCCTACAATGAGCAGTTCTTC CASRKNRDTSYNEQFF
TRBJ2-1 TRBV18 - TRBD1 TGTGCCAGCTCCCCAGAGGGGGCAGCACTGGCGTACAATGAGCAGTTCTTC CASSPEGAALAYNEQFF
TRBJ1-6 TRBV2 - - TGTGCCAGCAGCGTCAGGGTTAGTGGCACCTATAATTCACCCCTCCACTTT CASSVRVSGTYNSPLHF